These 21 T cell receptor beta chains were sequenced from one sample in a study of Graves' ophthalmopathy and Graves' hyperthyroidism. The authors amplified TCR beta CDR3 regions from RNA transcripts. The first-round RT-PCR employed HTBI primers together with the Qiagen OneStep RT-PCR kit. A multiplex PCR was then performed as the second round. TCRdb reprocessed the multiplex PCR reads via MiXCR and lists one record per CDR3 protein. The data contain about 410,000 distinct CDR3 sequences, 15% to 20% of them singletons. Sequencing used peripheral blood. These TCRs come from a woman aged 18-29 years with Graves' ophthalmopathy.

The table lists this clonotype with many counts. The chain links TRBV11-2 to TRBJ1-1; D is perhaps TRBD1 (5 bases). Trimming pared 6 bases from V and 8 bases from J, leaving 25 bases between. The CDR3 consists of 16 residues. Germline V CDR1 and CDR2: SGHAT, FQNNGV. DNA of the CDR3: TGTGCCAGCAGACGAGTCCCAGGGTTTGAGATGGGGGAAGCTTTCTTT. This sequence encodes CASRRVPGFEMGEAFF.

This clonotype was detected only once. The V call is TRBV24-1, the J call TRBJ1-5; 10 positions match TRBD1. Germline V gene data show CDR1 as KGHDR and CDR2 as SFDVKD. The CDR3 totals 16 residues. With 3 bases clipped from V and 1 base from J, the junction kept 2 bases outside the gene matches. CDR3 DNA: TGTGCCACCAGTGATGGGGACAGGGGAAGCAATCAGCCCCAGCATTTT. This translates into CATSDGDRGSNQPQHF.

This clonotype was seen ten or more times. The chain is built from TRBV6-2 or TRBV6-3 and TRBJ2-2; possibly TRBD2 for D (7 bases). Germline CDR1 is MNHEY and CDR2 is SVGEGT. This CDR3 has 16 residues. The V gene lost 5 bases and the J gene lost 1 base, with 14 bases spanning the gap. CDR3 region: CASSPRGAQNTGELFF. The CDR3 DNA reads as TGTGCCAGCAGTCCCCGGGGGGCCCAGAACACCGGGGAGCTGTTTTTT.

In this sample, this clonotype turned up many times. V usage is TRBV10-1 and J usage is TRBJ1-1, with D unresolved. The CDR3 length is 13 residues. In germline, CDR1 is WNHNN, CDR2 SYGVQD (reference sequence). Trimming took off 4 bases at V and 1 base at J, with 7 bases between the two ends. The CDR3 DNA reads TGCGCCAGCAGTGCCAGACCGAACACTGAAGCTTTCTTT. Translated: CASSARPNTEAFF.

This clonotype occurred many times. The chain couples TRBV7-3 to TRBJ1-2; 9 bases fit TRBD1. V gave up 5 bases and J gave up 4 bases; unmatched junction bases: 8. This CDR3 is 15 amino acids long. CDR1 and CDR2 from the germline V gene are SGHTA and FQGTGA. The CDR3, as DNA: TGTGCCAGCAGCCCGACAGGGGGACTAGGCTATGGCTACACCTTC. This sequence encodes CASSPTGGLGYGYTF.

This clonotype was seen repeatedly, ten times or more. V and J are TRBV6-5 and TRBJ2-7, with D possibly matching TRBD2 (5 bases). Germline values: CDR1 MNHEY, CDR2 SVGAGI. This CDR3 contains 13 residues. The V gene lost 8 bases and the J gene lost 5 bases, with 16 bases spanning the gap. This CDR3 reads CASGLDDIHEQYF. The CDR3 coding sequence is TGTGCCAGCGGACTCGATGACATCCACGAGCAGTACTTC.

This clonotype was counted at least ten times. The chain links TRBV28 to TRBJ2-5; possible D gene TRBD1, 5 bases. Trimming took 2 bases from V and 3 from J, leaving 13 bases between them. This CDR3 spans 15 amino acids. The germline gives CDR1 MDHEN, CDR2 SYDVKM. Here the CDR3 reads CASSLSAGMEETQYF. DNA for the CDR3: TGTGCCAGCAGTTTAAGTGCAGGGATGGAAGAGACCCAGTACTTC.

Details on this clonotype: This may arise from a read error, as a much more abundant clone is one base away. V is TRBV27 and J is TRBJ1-1, with D possibly TRBD1 on 5 matching bases. Germline CDR1 and CDR2: MNHEY and SMNVEV (reference sequence). This CDR3 region has 14 residues. CDR3 sequence reads: CASSLSTYGTEALF. In nucleotides, the CDR3 is TGTGCCAGCAGTTTAAGCACTTACGGGACTGAAGCTCTCTTT.

The genes are TRBV6-1 and TRBJ2-2; D not resolved. Germline assignment: CDR1 MNHNS and CDR2 SASEGT. V lost 2 bases and J lost 3, with 10 bases in between. The CDR3 has 15 residues. CDR3 coding DNA: TGTGCCAGCAGTGAAAGTTTTGGGGACACCGGGGAGCTGTTTTTT. It specifies CASSESFGDTGELFF.

This sequence joins TRBV12-3 or TRBV12-4 and TRBJ2-4; TRBD2 aligns across 11 bases. The CDR3 runs to 15 residues. V gave up 2 bases and J gave up 4 bases; unmatched junction bases: 1. CDR3 DNA sequence: TGTGCCAGCAGTTTAAGGACTAGCGGGAAAAACATTCAGTACTTC. Its translation: CASSLRTSGKNIQYF.

The table lists this clonotype with many counts. The V and J genes are TRBV12-3 or TRBV12-4 and TRBJ1-6; the D gene is possibly TRBD1 (5 bases). This CDR3 contains 15 residues. V was pared by 3 bases and J by 8 bases, with 14 bases between. The CDR3: CASSFRQGVDSPLHF. The CDR3 nucleotides are TGTGCCAGCAGTTTCCGGCAGGGCGTCGATTCACCCCTCCACTTT.

This clonotype occurred many times. V and J are TRBV7-3 and TRBJ2-2; the match to TRBD2 covers 10 bases. This CDR3 comprises 16 residues. Germline V gene lookup returns CDR1 SGHTA and CDR2 FQGTGA. V lost 7 bases, J lost 3 bases, and 8 bases stayed unmatched. Here the CDR3 DNA reads TGTGCCAGCACCCCTAGCGGGAGCGATGACACCGGGGAGCTGTTTTTT. Its protein is CASTPSGSDDTGELFF.

This clonotype was detected ten times or more. The chain is built from TRBV6-5 and TRBJ2-3; D is possibly TRBD1 (6 bases). CDR3 length: 14 residues. The V gene's germline CDR1 is MNHEY and CDR2 SVGAGI. V was clipped by 4 bases and J by 3 bases, with 11 bases between them. CDR3 amino acids: CASSSIQGTDTQYF. The CDR3 nucleotides read TGTGCCAGCAGTTCAATACAGGGAACAGATACGCAGTATTTT.

V gene TRBV6-1 combines with J gene TRBJ2-5, with D perhaps being TRBD1 or TRBD2 (6 bases each). Germline loops: CDR1 MNHNS, CDR2 SASEGT. Between the trimmed V and J ends, which lost 8 bases and 5 bases, there was a span of 12 bases. The CDR3 is 12 residues long. The CDR3 region is CASDRGAETQYF. The CDR3 DNA sequence: TGTGCCAGCGATAGGGGGGCCGAGACCCAGTACTTC.

Ten or more counts support this clonotype. The V and J genes are TRBV9 and TRBJ1-5; no clear D gene. The V gene's germline CDR1 is SGDLS and CDR2 YYNGEE. CDR3 length: 13 residues. V gave up 2 bases and J gave up 5 bases, with 8 bases separating them. The chain's CDR3 is CASSVGLDQPQHF. The DNA of the CDR3 is TGTGCCAGCAGCGTGGGTTTGGATCAGCCCCAGCATTTT.

In this sample, this clonotype turned up many times. The CDR3 protein is CASSLGHGYTF. CDR3 in DNA: TGTGCCAGCAGCTTGGGTCACGGCTACACCTTC. This chain connects TRBV5-6 to TRBJ1-2; D is unresolved. The CDR3 has 11 residues. V shed 0 bases and J shed 8 bases, with 5 bases lying between them. Germline assignment: CDR1 SGHDT and CDR2 YYEEEE.

V and J are TRBV6-5 and TRBJ2-5; 9 nucleotides agree with TRBD2. The trim removed 1 base at V and 4 bases at J, leaving 4 bases unmatched. CDR3 size: 15 residues. CDR1 is MNHEY and CDR2 is SVGAGI in the germline V gene. CDR3 nucleotides: TGTGCCAGCAGTTACTGGCGGGAGGGCCGAGAGACCCAGTACTTC. Its protein product is CASSYWREGRETQYF.

At least ten counts were recorded for this clonotype. The V gene is TRBV29-1, the J gene TRBJ1-1; weak D call: TRBD1 (6 bases). CDR1 SQVTM and CDR2 ANQGSEA come from the germline V gene. V lost 4 bases and J 0 bases, leaving 15 bases between the germline ends. This CDR3 is 15 amino acids long. CDR3 in amino acids: CSVAGDLGMNTEAFF. CDR3 nucleotide sequence: TGCAGCGTTGCAGGGGATCTTGGGATGAACACTGAAGCTTTCTTT. The variable domain in full, completed from reference TRBV29-1 and TRBJ1-1, reads SAVISQKPSRDICQRGTSLTIQCQVDSQVTMMFWYRQQPGQSLTLIATANQGSEATYESGFVIDKFPISRPNLTFSTLTVSNMSPEDSSIYLCSVAGDLGMNTEAFFGQGTRLTVV.

This clonotype was observed many times. CDR3 coding DNA: TGTGCCAGCAGTTCCTACACCGGGACTGGCTACGAGCAGTACTTC. This gives the protein CASSSYTGTGYEQYF. The rearrangement uses TRBV28 and TRBJ2-7, with D possibly being TRBD2 (6 bases). In germline, CDR1 is MDHEN, CDR2 SYDVKM. The CDR3 has 15 residues. Between the trimmed V and J ends, which lost 4 bases and 3 bases, there was a span of 16 bases.

Ten or more counts support this clonotype. This rearrangement joins TRBV12-3 or TRBV12-4 to TRBJ2-7, with 8 bases fitting TRBD1. V was clipped by 2 bases and J by 2 bases; unmatched bases: 8. The CDR3 has 16 amino acids. The CDR3 loop reads CASSLRGPTGAYEQYF. The CDR3 bases are TGTGCCAGCAGTTTAAGGGGCCCGACAGGGGCCTACGAGCAGTACTTC.

This clonotype showed up just a few times. The chain employs TRBV29-1 and TRBJ2-7, with 9 bases identical to TRBD1. This CDR3 comprises 13 residues. Germline-derived CDR1 and CDR2 are SQVTM and ANQGSEA. The junction had 6 bases not matched to a gene; V was cut back by 7 bases and J by 2 bases. CDR3 residues: CSGGDRAPYEQYF. The CDR3 DNA is TGCAGCGGGGGGGACAGGGCACCCTACGAGCAGTACTTC.